This TCR beta chain came from a study of T cell repertoires in cytomegalovirus infection. General study findings and limits: Across the ex vivo response, the dominant clonotypes were HLA-C-restricted CMV-specific TCR beta clonotypes. Summed frequency of public TCR beta families distinguished CMV carriers with the relevant HLA.

As for this clonotype: Its antigen is not identified.

V lost 3 bases and J 2 bases, leaving 12 bases between the germline ends. Germline CDR1 reads SGDLS; CDR2 reads YYNGEE. There are 15 residues in the CDR3. Via MiXCR, TCRdb re-called the reads, giving one row per CDR3 protein. The sample lists about 700,000 distinct CDR3 sequences; around 32% were seen once. The source material was cultured PBMCs, sampled from culture after CMV antigen stimulation. This receptor was identified in a human donor in good health (CMV status not recorded). Some clones in this sample may be carry-over from other donors' samples. V usage is TRBV9 and J usage is TRBJ2-1; tentative D call: TRBD2 (7 bases). The CDR3 sequence: CASSAGRGAYNEQFF. The CDR3 DNA reads TGTGCCAGCAGCGCAGGGAGGGGGGCCTACAATGAGCAGTTCTTC. The complete variable domain, with remaining parts taken from reference TRBV9 and TRBJ2-1, reads DSGVTQTPKHLITATGQRVTLRCSPRSGDLSVYWYQQSLDQGLQFLIQYYNGEERAKGNILERFSAQQFPDLHSELNLSSLELGDSALYFCASSAGRGAYNEQFFGPGTRLTVL.